This T cell receptor beta chain appears in the sequencing data of a study of blood T cell repertoires in COVID-19. This table comes from immunoSEQ multiplex PCR, and its TCRdb copy is limited to in-frame clones, with some not included. Altogether a few hundred thousand clones are present, 89% being singletons, with the ten largest covering roughly 1.2%. Germline-derived CDR1 and CDR2 are MDHEN and SYDVKM. Trimming left V 3 bases short and J 1 base short, with 6 bases between. The CDR3 runs to 13 residues. V gene TRBV28 combines with J gene TRBJ1-1; the D is unclear. Input material: peripheral blood. The receptor comes from a man in his forties with acute or convalescent COVID-19. The DNA of the CDR3 is TGTGCCAGCAGTTTCGGGTGGAACACTGAAGCTTTCTTT. Translated: CASSFGWNTEAFF.